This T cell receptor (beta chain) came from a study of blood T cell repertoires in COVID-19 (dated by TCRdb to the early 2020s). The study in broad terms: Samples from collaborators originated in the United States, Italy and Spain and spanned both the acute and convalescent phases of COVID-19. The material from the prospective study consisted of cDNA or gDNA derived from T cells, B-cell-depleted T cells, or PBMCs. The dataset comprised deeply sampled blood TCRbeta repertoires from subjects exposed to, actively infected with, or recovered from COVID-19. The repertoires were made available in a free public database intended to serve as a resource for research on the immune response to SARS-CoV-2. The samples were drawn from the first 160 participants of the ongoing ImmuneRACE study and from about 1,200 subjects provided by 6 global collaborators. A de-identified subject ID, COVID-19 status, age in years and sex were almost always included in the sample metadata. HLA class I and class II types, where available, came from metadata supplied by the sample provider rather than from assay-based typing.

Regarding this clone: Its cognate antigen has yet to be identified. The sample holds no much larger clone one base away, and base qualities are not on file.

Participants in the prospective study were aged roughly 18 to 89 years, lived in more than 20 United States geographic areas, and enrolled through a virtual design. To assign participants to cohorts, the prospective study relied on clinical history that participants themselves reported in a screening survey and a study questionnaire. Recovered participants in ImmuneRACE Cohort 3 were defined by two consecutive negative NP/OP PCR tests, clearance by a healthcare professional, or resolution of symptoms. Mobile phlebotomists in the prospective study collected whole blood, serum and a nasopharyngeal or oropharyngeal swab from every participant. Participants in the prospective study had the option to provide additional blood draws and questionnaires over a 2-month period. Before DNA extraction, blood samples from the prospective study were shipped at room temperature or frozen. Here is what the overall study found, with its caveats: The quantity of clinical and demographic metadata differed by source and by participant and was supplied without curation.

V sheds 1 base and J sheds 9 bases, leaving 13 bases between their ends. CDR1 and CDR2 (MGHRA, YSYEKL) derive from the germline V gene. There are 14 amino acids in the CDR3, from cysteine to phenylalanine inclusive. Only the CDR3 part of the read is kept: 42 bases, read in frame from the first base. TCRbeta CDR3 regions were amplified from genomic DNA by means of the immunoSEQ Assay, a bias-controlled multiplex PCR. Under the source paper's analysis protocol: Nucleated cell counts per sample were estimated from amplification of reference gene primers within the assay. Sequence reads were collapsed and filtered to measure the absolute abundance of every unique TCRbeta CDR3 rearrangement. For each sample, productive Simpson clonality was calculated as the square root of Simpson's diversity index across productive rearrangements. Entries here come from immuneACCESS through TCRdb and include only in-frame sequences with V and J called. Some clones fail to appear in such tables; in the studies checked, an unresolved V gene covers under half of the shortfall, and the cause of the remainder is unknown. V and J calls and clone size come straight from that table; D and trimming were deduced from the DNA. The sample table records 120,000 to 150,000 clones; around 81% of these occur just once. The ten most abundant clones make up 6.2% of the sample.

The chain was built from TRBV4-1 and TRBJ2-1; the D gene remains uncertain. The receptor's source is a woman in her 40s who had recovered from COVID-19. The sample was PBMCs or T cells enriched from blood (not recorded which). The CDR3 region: CASSQGALLGEQFF. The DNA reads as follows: TGCGCCAGCAGCCAAGGGGCCCTCCTGGGTGAGCAGTTCTTC.